This T cell receptor beta chain came from a study of patients and donors after allogeneic stem cell transplantation (dated by TCRdb to about 2020). This clonotype has only a few counts. Its cognate antigen has yet to be identified. No base qualities exist here, and no much larger clone lies one base off it. The CDR3 runs 18 residues from the cysteine to the phenylalanine. Solely the CDR3 DNA is kept, with 54 bases framed from the first base. CDR1 MGHRA and CDR2 YSYEKL were looked up in the germline V gene. Ends trimmed: V by 4 bases, J by 0 bases; bases unmatched to a gene: 10. Libraries were constructed by RT-PCR. Sequencing took place on a NextSeq 550. TCRdb ran its own pipeline on the public reads, namely fastp trimming at Q25 and MiXCR clone calling, and kept in-frame beta chains. Each entry is one CDR3 protein sequence, shown with its most common DNA and genes. The sample records 900,000 to 1,000,000 distinct CDR3 sequences, more than 15% of which are singletons. The top ten clones comprise roughly 6% of the sample.

This TCR was recovered from a human donor who was either an allogeneic HSCT recipient or a stem cell or donor lymphocyte infusion donor (not recorded which). It is not recorded whose cells these are; they may come from a transplant donor. Sample: blood, either unsorted or a sorted T cell fraction (not recorded which). The chain uses TRBV4-1 and TRBJ2-1; 9 middle bases align to TRBD2. CDR3 reads: CASSLTTGTSISYNEQFF. In nucleotides, the sequence is TGCGCCAGCAGCCTAACAACCGGGACTAGCATCTCCTACAATGAGCAGTTCTTC.